A single sample gave rise to the 12 T cell receptor beta chains below, sequenced in a study of cytomegalovirus exposure and HLA in healthy donors. The protocol was immunoSEQ multiplex PCR, while the TCRdb copy is restricted to in-frame clones and leaves out a portion. The table has over 100,000 clones, almost 90% seen once. Sequencing used PBMCs. The source of these receptors is a woman aged 18-29 years in good health and CMV-seronegative.

The chain combines TRBV7-9 with TRBJ2-7; unclear D gene. In germline, CDR1 is SEHNR, CDR2 FQNEAQ (reference sequence). The V end lost 5 bases, the J end lost 6 bases, and 8 bases lay between the germline ends. The CDR3 is 11 amino acids. The CDR3 DNA follows: TGTGCCAGCAGCGTAGGGCTCGAGCAGTACTTC. As protein: CASSVGLEQYF.

This sequence joins TRBV30 and TRBJ2-5, with D uncertain. Trimming took 2 bases from V and 7 from J, leaving 17 bases between them. CDR3 size: 14 residues. Per the germline V gene, CDR1 is GTSNPN and CDR2 is SVGIG (reference sequence). The CDR3 nucleotides read TGTGCCTGGAGTCCTGACCTAAGAGGCGTGACCCAGTACTTC. Translated, it gives CAWSPDLRGVTQYF.

This clone was seen once. The V call is TRBV7-7, the J call TRBJ2-6; TRBD1 matches 12 bases. Germline V lookup: CDR1 SSHAT, CDR2 FNYEAQ (reference sequence). V was clipped by 5 bases and J by 4 bases; unmatched bases: 9. The CDR3 extends over 18 amino acids. CDR3 residues: CASSPLGQGAPGANVLTF. As DNA, the CDR3 is TGTGCCAGCAGCCCCCTGGGACAGGGGGCGCCCGGGGCCAACGTCCTGACTTTC.

The CDR3 loop reads CASSLSDTGAYGYTF. The DNA of the CDR3 is TGTGCCAGCAGCTTATCAGACACAGGGGCCTATGGCTACACCTTC. The rearrangement joins TRBV7-8 to TRBJ1-2, with 7 bases that match TRBD1. Trimming removed 2 bases from V and 4 bases from J; junction bases left unmatched: 7. The length of the CDR3 is 15 residues. Germline lookup yields CDR1 SGHVS and CDR2 FQNEAQ.

In nucleotides, the CDR3 is TGTGCCAGCAGCTGGGACAGGGCCAATCAGCCCCAGCATTTT. Translated, it gives CASSWDRANQPQHF. V usage is TRBV5-5 and J usage is TRBJ1-5, with 9 bases lining up with TRBD1. The CDR3 runs to 14 residues. Germline V gene data show CDR1 as SGHKS and CDR2 as YYEKEE (reference sequence). J was trimmed by 3 bases and V by 3 bases; bases with no gene match: 1.

The V and J genes are TRBV7-9 and TRBJ1-4, with a weak D call TRBD1 (6 bases). The germline V and J ends were trimmed by 4 bases and 6 bases, with 15 bases remaining between them. Germline CDR1 reads SEHNR; CDR2 reads FQNEAQ (reference sequence). CDR3 length equals 15 residues. CDR3 sequence: CASSSPGHFDEKLFF. CDR3 coding DNA: TGTGCCAGCAGCTCCCCGGGACATTTCGATGAAAAACTGTTTTTT.

The chain uses TRBV9 and TRBJ1-5, with 10 bases that match TRBD1. The V gene's germline CDR1 is SGDLS and CDR2 YYNGEE. V dropped 3 bases and J dropped 5; count of bases not matched to a gene: 2. This CDR3 region has 14 residues. The CDR3 region has the DNA TGTGCCAGCAGCGAGGGACAGGGGTATCAGCCCCAGCATTTT. Its protein product is CASSEGQGYQPQHF.

This clone has just one count. The V gene is TRBV30, the J gene TRBJ1-4; TRBD1 matches 9 bases. Germline trimming cut 3 bases from V and 8 bases from J; bases unmatched to any gene: 10. Germline V gene sequence: CDR1 GTSNPN, CDR2 SVGIG (reference sequence). The CDR3 covers 15 residues. This chain's CDR3 is CAWSPRDRDQEKLFF. As DNA, the CDR3 is TGTGCCTGGAGCCCGCGGGACAGGGACCAGGAAAAACTGTTTTTT.

The V gene is TRBV7-2, the J gene TRBJ1-2, with a possible D match to TRBD1 (6 bases). The V gene's germline CDR1 is SGHTA and CDR2 FQGNSA. The ends were cut back, 7 bases at V and 3 bases at J, with 9 bases in the middle. The CDR3 covers 12 residues. The CDR3 nucleotides are TGTGCCAGCAATAGGGGGTACTATGGCTACACCTTC. It is translated as CASNRGYYGYTF.

This sequence joins TRBV30 and TRBJ2-2; no clear D. Germline assignment: CDR1 GTSNPN and CDR2 SVGIG (reference sequence). V lost 5 bases, J lost 5 bases, and 6 bases lay in between. The CDR3 is 11 amino acids. The CDR3 protein is CAWSKTGELFF. CDR3 coding DNA: TGTGCCTGGTCTAAAACCGGGGAGCTGTTTTTT.

The chain has TRBV4-2 and TRBJ2-3, with TRBD1 identical over 8 bases. CDR3 size: 16 residues. After removal of 2 bases from V and 2 bases from J, the junction contained 6 bases not matched to a gene. Germline loops: CDR1 LGHNA, CDR2 YNFKEQ. The CDR3 spells CASSQTTGATTDTQYF. As DNA, the CDR3 is TGTGCCAGCAGCCAAACGACAGGGGCCACCACAGATACGCAGTATTTT.

V and J are TRBV9 and TRBJ1-1; D perhaps matches TRBD1 (5 bases). Germline values: CDR1 SGDLS, CDR2 YYNGEE. Trimming took 4 bases from V and 8 from J, leaving 12 bases between them. CDR3 length equals 12 residues. Here the CDR3 reads CASSPTGFEAFF. The CDR3 bases are TGTGCCAGCAGCCCAACAGGCTTCGAAGCTTTCTTT.